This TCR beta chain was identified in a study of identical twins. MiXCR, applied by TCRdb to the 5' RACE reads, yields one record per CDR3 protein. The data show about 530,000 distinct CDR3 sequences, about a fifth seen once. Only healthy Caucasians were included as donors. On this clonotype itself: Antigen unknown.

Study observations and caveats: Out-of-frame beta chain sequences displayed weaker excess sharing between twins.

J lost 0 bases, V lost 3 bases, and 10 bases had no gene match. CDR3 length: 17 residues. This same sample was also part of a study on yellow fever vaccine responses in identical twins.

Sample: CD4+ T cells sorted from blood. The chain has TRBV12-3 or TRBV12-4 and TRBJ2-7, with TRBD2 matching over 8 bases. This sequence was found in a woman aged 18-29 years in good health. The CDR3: CASSLRLAGGFSYEQYF. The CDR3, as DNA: TGTGCCAGCAGTTTGAGGCTAGCGGGCGGATTCTCCTACGAGCAGTACTTC.